This T cell receptor (beta chain) was retrieved from a study of blood T cell repertoires in COVID-19. Study as a whole: Italy, Spain and the United States were the sources of the convalescent and acute COVID-19 samples. T cells, B-cell-depleted T cells, or PBMCs supplied cDNA or gDNA.

The CDR3 length is 17 residues. The germline V gene has CDR1 SGHRS and CDR2 YFSETQ. Germline trimming cut 1 base from V and 7 bases from J; bases unmatched to any gene: 14. In the study's own analysis: Researchers report that nucleated cell counts were estimated from reference gene primer amplification. The data were produced by immunoSEQ multiplex PCR, yet TCRdb's version contains in-frame clones alone and is incomplete. The DNA gave D and trimming, while V, J and clone size come from that table. This table holds about 120,000 clones, roughly four fifths found once. The sequence was obtained from a human donor in a cohort sampled during active COVID-19. The chain combines TRBV5-1 with TRBJ2-7; TRBD1 agrees at 10 bases. The sequencing sample was made of peripheral blood. CDR3 loop: CASSLFLGTGATKEQYF. CDR3 coding DNA: TGCGCCAGCAGCTTGTTCCTCGGGACAGGGGCGACTAAAGAGCAGTACTTC.